The present T cell receptor (beta chain) was sequenced within a study of T cells in Graves' hyperthyroidism and ophthalmopathy. Study findings and constraints: Progression to ophthalmopathy was predicted a median of 6.5 months early.

Uncontrolled infection, other autoimmune disease, pregnancy or lactation disqualified patients from enrolment. Concerning this clonotype: Its antigen is as yet unknown.

The CDR3 has 14 amino acids. The germline CDR1 and CDR2 sequences are DFQATT and SNEGSKA (reference sequence). V gave up 3 bases and J gave up 0 bases; unmatched junction bases: 3. TCR beta CDR3 sequences were amplified from RNA transcripts. Carried out on the TCR CDR3, a first-round RT-PCR used the HTBI primer set. MiXCR, applied by TCRdb to the multiplex PCR reads, yields one record per CDR3 protein. Among about 710,000 distinct CDR3 sequences listed, less than 20% were seen once. The sequenced sample was blood. The V gene is TRBV20-1, the J gene TRBJ2-3, with 7 bases lining up with TRBD2. The TCR originated in a man in his late teens or twenties with Graves' hyperthyroidism. Here the CDR3 DNA reads TGCAGTGCTAGCCATAGCGGGAGCACAGATACGCAGTATTTT. This translates into CSASHSGSTDTQYF.